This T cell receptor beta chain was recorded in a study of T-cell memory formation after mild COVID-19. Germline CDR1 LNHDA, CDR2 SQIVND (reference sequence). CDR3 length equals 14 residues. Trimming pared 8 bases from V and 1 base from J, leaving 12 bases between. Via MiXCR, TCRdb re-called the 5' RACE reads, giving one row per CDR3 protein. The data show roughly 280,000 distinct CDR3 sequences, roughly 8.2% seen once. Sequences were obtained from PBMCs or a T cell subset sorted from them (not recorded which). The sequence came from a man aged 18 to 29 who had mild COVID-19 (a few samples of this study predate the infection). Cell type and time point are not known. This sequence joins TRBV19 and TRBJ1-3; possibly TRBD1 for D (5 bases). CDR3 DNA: TGTGCCAGTCGGATTTCAGGGTCTGGAAACACCATATATTTT. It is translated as CASRISGSGNTIYF.